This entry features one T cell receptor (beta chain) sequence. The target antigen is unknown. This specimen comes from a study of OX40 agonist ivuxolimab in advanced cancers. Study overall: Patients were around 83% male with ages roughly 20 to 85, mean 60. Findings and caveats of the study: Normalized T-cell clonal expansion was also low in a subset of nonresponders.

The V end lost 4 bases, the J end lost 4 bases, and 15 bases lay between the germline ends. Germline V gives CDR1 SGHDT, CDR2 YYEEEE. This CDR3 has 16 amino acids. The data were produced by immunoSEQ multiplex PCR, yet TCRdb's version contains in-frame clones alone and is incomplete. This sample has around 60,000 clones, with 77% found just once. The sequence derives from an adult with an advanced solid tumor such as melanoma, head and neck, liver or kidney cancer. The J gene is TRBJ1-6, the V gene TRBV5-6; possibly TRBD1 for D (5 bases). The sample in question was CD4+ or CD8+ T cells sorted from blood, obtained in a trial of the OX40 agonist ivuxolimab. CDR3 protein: CASSAAGLEYNSPLHF. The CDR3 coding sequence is TGTGCCAGCAGCGCGGCGGGACTGGAATATAATTCACCCCTCCACTTT.